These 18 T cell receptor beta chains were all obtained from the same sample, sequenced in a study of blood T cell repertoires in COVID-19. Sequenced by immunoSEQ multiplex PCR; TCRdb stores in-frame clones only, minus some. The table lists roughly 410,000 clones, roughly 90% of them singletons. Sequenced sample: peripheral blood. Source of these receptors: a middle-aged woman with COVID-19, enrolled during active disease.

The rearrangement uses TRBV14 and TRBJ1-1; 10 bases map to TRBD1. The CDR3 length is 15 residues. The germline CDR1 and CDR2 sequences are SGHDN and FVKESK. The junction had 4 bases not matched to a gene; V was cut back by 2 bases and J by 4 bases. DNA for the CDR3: TGTGCCAGCAGCCAATGGACAGGGGGGATCACTGAAGCTTTCTTT. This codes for CASSQWTGGITEAFF.

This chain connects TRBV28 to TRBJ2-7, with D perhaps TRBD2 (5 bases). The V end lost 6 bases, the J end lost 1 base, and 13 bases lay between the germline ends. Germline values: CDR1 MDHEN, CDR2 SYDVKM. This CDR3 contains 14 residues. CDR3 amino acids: CASRETGVSYEQYF. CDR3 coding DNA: TGTGCCAGCAGGGAGACCGGGGTATCCTACGAGCAGTACTTC.

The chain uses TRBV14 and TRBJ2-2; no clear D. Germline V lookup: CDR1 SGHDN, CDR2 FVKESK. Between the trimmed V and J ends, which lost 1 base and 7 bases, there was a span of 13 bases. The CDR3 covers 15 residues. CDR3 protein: CASSQVTLPGGELFF. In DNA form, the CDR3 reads TGTGCCAGCAGCCAAGTAACTCTCCCCGGCGGGGAGCTGTTTTTT.

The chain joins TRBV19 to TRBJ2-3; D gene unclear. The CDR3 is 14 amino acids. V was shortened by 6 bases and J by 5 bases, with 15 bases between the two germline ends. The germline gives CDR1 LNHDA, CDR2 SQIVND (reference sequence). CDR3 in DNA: TGTGCCAGTAGCCCCCTTGTACAGCTAGATACGCAGTATTTT. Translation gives CASSPLVQLDTQYF.

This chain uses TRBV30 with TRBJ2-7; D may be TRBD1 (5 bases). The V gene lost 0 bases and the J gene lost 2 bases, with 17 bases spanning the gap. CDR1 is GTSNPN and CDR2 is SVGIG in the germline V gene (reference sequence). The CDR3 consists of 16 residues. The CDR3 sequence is CAWSVNALRDPYEQYF. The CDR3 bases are TGTGCCTGGAGTGTAAATGCGCTCAGGGATCCCTACGAGCAGTACTTC.

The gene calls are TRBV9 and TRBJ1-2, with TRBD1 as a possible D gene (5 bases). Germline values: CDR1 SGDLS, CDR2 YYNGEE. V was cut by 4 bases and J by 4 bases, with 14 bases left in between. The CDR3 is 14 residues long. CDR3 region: CASSPLGRGYGYTF. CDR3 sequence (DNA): TGTGCCAGCAGCCCTTTGGGGCGAGGCTATGGCTACACCTTC.

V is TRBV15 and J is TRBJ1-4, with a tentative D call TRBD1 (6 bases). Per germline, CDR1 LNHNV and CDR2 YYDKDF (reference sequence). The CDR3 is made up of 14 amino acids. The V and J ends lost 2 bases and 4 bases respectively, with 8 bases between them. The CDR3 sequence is CATSRTGNNEKLFF. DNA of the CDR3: TGTGCCACCAGCAGAACAGGGAATAATGAAAAACTGTTTTTT.

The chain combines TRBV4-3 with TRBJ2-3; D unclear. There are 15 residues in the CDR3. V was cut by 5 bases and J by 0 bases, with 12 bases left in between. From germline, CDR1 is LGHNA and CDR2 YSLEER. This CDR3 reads CASSKQTTSTDTQYF. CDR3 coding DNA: TGCGCCAGCAGCAAACAGACAACTAGCACAGATACGCAGTATTTT.

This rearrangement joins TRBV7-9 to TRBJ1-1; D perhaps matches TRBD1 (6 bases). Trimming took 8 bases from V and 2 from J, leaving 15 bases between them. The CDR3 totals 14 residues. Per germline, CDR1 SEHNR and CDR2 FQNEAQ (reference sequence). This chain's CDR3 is CASFQGRGNTEAFF. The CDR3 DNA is TGTGCCAGCTTCCAGGGGAGGGGAAACACTGAAGCTTTCTTT.

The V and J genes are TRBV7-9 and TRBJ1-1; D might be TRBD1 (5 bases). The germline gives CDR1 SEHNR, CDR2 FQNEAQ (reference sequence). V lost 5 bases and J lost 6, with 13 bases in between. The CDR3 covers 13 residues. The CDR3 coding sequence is TGTGCCAGCAGCATAGAGGCAGGGTCTGAAGCTTTCTTT. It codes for CASSIEAGSEAFF.

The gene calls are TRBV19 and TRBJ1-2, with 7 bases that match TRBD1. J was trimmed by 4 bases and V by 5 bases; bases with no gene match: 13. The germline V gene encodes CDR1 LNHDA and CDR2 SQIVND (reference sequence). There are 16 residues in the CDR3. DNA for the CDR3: TGTGCCAGTAGTCCCCCAGAAAGGGGGCGCGCCTATGGCTACACCTTC. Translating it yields CASSPPERGRAYGYTF.

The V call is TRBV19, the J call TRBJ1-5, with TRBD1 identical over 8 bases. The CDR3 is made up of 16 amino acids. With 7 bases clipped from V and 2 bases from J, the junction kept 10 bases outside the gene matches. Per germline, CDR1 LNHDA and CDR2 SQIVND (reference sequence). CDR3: CASIGGQAGRNQPQHF. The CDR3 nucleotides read TGTGCCAGTATCGGGGGACAGGCGGGCCGCAATCAGCCCCAGCATTTT.

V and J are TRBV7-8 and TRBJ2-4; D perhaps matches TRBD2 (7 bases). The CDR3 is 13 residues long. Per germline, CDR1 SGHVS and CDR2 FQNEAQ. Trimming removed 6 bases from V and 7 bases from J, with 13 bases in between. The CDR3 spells CASSRGGGNIQYF. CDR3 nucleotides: TGTGCCAGCAGTCGAGGGGGGGGCAACATTCAGTACTTC.

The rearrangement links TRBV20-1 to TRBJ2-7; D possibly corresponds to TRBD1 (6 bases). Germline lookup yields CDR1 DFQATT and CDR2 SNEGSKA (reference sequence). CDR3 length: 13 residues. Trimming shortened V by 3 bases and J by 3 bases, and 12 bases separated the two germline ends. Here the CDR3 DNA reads TGCAGTGCTAGTACGCGACAGGACTACGAGCAGTACTTC. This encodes CSASTRQDYEQYF.

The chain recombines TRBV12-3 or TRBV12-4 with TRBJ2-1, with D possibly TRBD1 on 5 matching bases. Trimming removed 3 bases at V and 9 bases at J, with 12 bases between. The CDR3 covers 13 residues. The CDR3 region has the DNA TGTGCCAGCAGTTTTCGTCCAAGGGGTGAGCAGTTCTTC. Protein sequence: CASSFRPRGEQFF.

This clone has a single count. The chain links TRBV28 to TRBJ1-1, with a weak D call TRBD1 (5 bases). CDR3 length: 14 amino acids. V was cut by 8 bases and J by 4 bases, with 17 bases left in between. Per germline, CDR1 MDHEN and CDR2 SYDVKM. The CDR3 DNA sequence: TGTGCCAGCTCCCATAGGAGGGGAGGCACTGAAGCTTTCTTT. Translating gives CASSHRRGGTEAFF.

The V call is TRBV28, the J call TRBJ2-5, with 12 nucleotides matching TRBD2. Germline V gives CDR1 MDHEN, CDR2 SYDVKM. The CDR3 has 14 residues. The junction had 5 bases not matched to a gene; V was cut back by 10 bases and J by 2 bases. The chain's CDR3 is CATRTSGVQETQYF. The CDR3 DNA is TGTGCCACCCGGACTAGCGGGGTTCAAGAGACCCAGTACTTC.

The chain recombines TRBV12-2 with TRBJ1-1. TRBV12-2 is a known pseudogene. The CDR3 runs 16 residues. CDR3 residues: CASRSRRPEQNTEAFF. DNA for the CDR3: TGTGCAAGTCGGTCCCGGCGGCCAGAGCAGAACACTGAAGCTTTCTTT.